Described below is a single TCR beta chain sequence and its context. What it recognizes is unknown. The germline V gene encodes CDR1 MGHRA and CDR2 YSYEKL. With 3 bases clipped from V and 3 bases from J, the junction kept 7 bases outside the gene matches. This CDR3 is built from 17 residues. The sample is drawn from a study of cytomegalovirus exposure and HLA in healthy donors. It was the 120-subject validation cohort, separate from the roughly 700-subject first cohort, to which the donors belonged. TCRdb's copy holds only in-frame clones and misses some; the assay was immunoSEQ multiplex PCR. In the table there are about 65,000 clones, about 91% of which are singletons. Findings and limits, study-wide: The study put 160 or so TCR beta chains on its list as cytomegalovirus-associated. Cytomegalovirus status was reportedly diagnosed by the classifier with high sensitivity and specificity.

V gene TRBV4-1 combines with J gene TRBJ2-3; TRBD2 matches 12 bases. The origin of this receptor is a woman under 30 in good health and CMV-seronegative. Input material: PBMCs. In DNA, the CDR3 is TGCGCCAGCAGCCACAAACTAGCGGGGGGACCTACAGATACGCAGTATTTT. Translating gives CASSHKLAGGPTDTQYF.